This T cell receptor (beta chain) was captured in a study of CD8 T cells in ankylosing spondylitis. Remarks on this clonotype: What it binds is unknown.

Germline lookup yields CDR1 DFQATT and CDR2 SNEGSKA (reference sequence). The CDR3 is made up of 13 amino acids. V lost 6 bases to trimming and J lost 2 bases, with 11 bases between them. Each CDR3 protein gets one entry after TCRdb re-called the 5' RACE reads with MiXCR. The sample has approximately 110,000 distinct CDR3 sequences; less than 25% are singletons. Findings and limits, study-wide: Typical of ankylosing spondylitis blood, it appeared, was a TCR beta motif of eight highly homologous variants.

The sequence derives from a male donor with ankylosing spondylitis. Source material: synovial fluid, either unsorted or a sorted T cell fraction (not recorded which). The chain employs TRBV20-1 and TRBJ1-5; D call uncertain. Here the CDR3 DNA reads TGCAGTGCCCACGGACCAGGCAATCAGCCCCAGCATTTT. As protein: CSAHGPGNQPQHF.